The clone carrying this TCR beta chain has ten or more counts. Its antigen remains unknown. This sample was included in a study of blood T cells in healthy people across ages. Overall study context: The template switching approach captured approximately one barcoded beta molecule for every two T cells. Study-wide results and caveats: More naive CD4+ cells and higher diversity marked long-lived donors relative to aged donors.

Sample-barcoded 5' priming and a J-beta primer mix drove a second PCR of roughly 6 to 12 cycles. Every sample gave at least 2.5 million paired-end reads containing CDR3. TCRdb ran MiXCR on the 5' RACE reads and lists one entry per CDR3 protein. The table records approximately 810,000 distinct CDR3 sequences, more than 25% of them present only once. Each sample yielded at least 7 million isolated PBMCs. Germline assignment: CDR1 MDHEN and CDR2 SYDVKM. The CDR3 runs to 17 residues. V dropped 4 bases and J dropped 0 bases, with 18 bases sitting between them. The source is a woman over 75 in good health. The sample comprised blood. The chain carries TRBV28 and TRBJ1-2; a weak D match, TRBD1 (6 bases). CDR3 sequence (DNA): TGTGCCAGCAGTTCCTCCGGAGCAGGGGAGTCTAACTATGGCTACACCTTC. Translating it yields CASSSSGAGESNYGYTF.